This TCR beta chain came from a study of blood T cell repertoires in COVID-19. Germline CDR1 and CDR2: KGHSH and LQKENI. Deletions cut 6 bases from V and 3 bases from J, with 12 bases between. This CDR3 is 13 amino acids long. Sequenced by immunoSEQ multiplex PCR; TCRdb stores in-frame clones only, minus some. The sample records about 250,000 clones, around 85% being singletons. The sequencing input was peripheral blood. The rearrangement joins TRBV18 to TRBJ2-7; perhaps TRBD2 as D (5 bases). The clonotype was recovered from a human donor with COVID-19, enrolled during active disease. The donor label of this sample is uncertain. The CDR3: CASSSGMGYEQYF. The DNA of the CDR3 is TGTGCCAGCTCCTCCGGGATGGGCTACGAGCAGTACTTC.